This T cell receptor (beta chain) was identified during a study of blood T cell repertoires in COVID-19 (TCRdb year 2020). Study-level background: Samples covering the acute and convalescent phases of COVID-19 were provided by collaborators in the United States, Italy and Spain. HLA class I and class II types, where available, came from metadata supplied by the sample provider rather than from assay-based typing. The samples were drawn from two sources: the first 160 participants of the ongoing ImmuneRACE study, and fewer than 1,500 subjects contributed by 6 global collaborators. Deeply sampled blood TCRbeta repertoires from subjects exposed to, actively infected with, or recovered from COVID-19 were included in the dataset. The material from the prospective study consisted of cDNA or gDNA derived from T cells, B-cell-depleted T cells, or PBMCs. The sample metadata nearly always contained a de-identified subject ID, COVID-19 status, age in years and sex. The repertoires were made available in a free public database intended to serve as a resource for research on the immune response to SARS-CoV-2. Study-wide conclusions, independent of this receptor: Clinical and demographic metadata were provided uncurated, with the amount varying by source and participant.

TCRbeta CDR3 regions were amplified from genomic DNA by means of the immunoSEQ Assay, a bias-controlled multiplex PCR. As for the original processing: Within the assay, amplification of reference gene primers was used to estimate how many nucleated cells each sample contained. To quantify the absolute abundance of each unique TCRbeta CDR3 rearrangement, sequence reads were collapsed and filtered. Productive Simpson clonality was computed per sample as the square root of Simpson's diversity index over productive rearrangements. In TCRdb, the immuneACCESS table is reduced to in-frame sequences with V and J assigned. These tables do not hold every clone; where another copy was compared, an unresolved V gene accounts for under half, and the others remain unexplained. For V, J and clone size, that table is used; D and trimming come from the DNA. This sample is represented by about 38,000 clones; nearly 90% of them were singletons. 20% to 25% of the sample is in the top ten clones.

Details on this clone: It lacks a known antigen. No base quality values were provided; no much bigger clone lies one nucleotide off.

The CDR1 and CDR2 encoded by the germline V gene (reference sequence) are LNHDA and SQIVND. The CDR3 measures 17 amino acids from cysteine to phenylalanine. Only the CDR3 region is kept as DNA, spanning 51 bases read in frame from base 1. Compared with germline, V lacks 3 bases and J lacks 3 bases; bases without a gene match: 8. Whole blood was collected in K2EDTA tubes by collaborating institutions according to the institutions' own protocols. For TCRbeta analysis, collaborators shipped samples as frozen whole blood, isolated PBMCs, or DNA extracted from either of those sample types. The rearranged chain carries TRBV19 and TRBJ2-5; TRBD1 matches 12 bases in the middle. This TCR was recovered from a man aged 60 to 69 with active or convalescent COVID-19. Sequenced: peripheral blood. The DNA sequence follows: TGTGCCAGTAGTATGCTGGGACAGGGGGCCTCCGAAGAGACCCAGTACTTC. Its protein product is CASSMLGQGASEETQYF.